The 25 T cell receptor beta chains in this list originate from one sample, sequenced in a study of shared clonotypes between healthy human individuals. Sequenced by immunoSEQ multiplex PCR; TCRdb stores in-frame clones only, minus some. Altogether roughly 530,000 clones are present, roughly 95% being singletons, with the ten largest covering under 0.06%. The sample taken for sequencing was naive CD4+ T cells sorted from blood. Subset meaning: CD45RA+ positively selected. These TCRs come from a woman aged 25-40 years in good health.

J is TRBJ1-2 and V is TRBV28; 7 bases line up with TRBD1. CDR3 length equals 16 residues. Germline V gives CDR1 MDHEN, CDR2 SYDVKM. The trim removed 5 bases at V and 3 bases at J, leaving 12 bases unmatched. CDR3 protein: CASSLRGQEKDYGYTF. CDR3 sequence (DNA): TGTGCCAGCAGTCTGAGGGGGCAGGAGAAGGACTATGGCTACACCTTC.

The chain links TRBV5-4 to TRBJ2-4, with 8 bases matching TRBD1. The CDR3 sequence is 13 residues long. V lost 2 bases, J lost 7 bases, and 2 bases stayed unmatched. Germline values: CDR1 SGHNT, CDR2 YYREEE (reference sequence). For the CDR3, the DNA is TGTGCCAGCAGCTTAGGACAGGGCAACATTCAGTACTTC. Its translation is CASSLGQGNIQYF.

The chain combines TRBV6-6 with TRBJ1-1; no definite D call. The CDR3 spans 13 residues. V lost 2 bases to trimming and J lost 2 bases, with 6 bases between them. CDR1 MNHNY and CDR2 SVGAGI come from the germline V gene (reference sequence). CDR3 coding DNA: TGTGCCAGCAGTTACAAGGATAACACTGAAGCTTTCTTT. Amino acid sequence: CASSYKDNTEAFF.

The chain employs TRBV5-1 and TRBJ2-7; the D gene is possibly TRBD1 (5 bases). Trimming left V 0 bases short and J 0 bases short, with 10 bases between. The CDR3 consists of 15 residues. The V gene's germline CDR1 is SGHRS and CDR2 YFSETQ. CDR3 amino acids: CASSLAQASSYEQYF. CDR3 nucleotide sequence: TGCGCCAGCAGCTTGGCACAGGCCAGCTCCTACGAGCAGTACTTC.

The rearrangement uses TRBV29-1 and TRBJ2-7; TRBD1 matches at 9 bases. Germline CDR1 is SQVTM and CDR2 is ANQGSEA. This CDR3 contains 14 residues. The V and J ends lost 5 bases and 2 bases, in that order; junction bases with no gene match: 7. CDR3 region: CSVRGGQGAYEQYF. As DNA, the CDR3 is TGCAGCGTTAGGGGGGGACAGGGAGCCTACGAGCAGTACTTC.

The table lists this clone with a count of one. The chain employs TRBV5-4 and TRBJ2-1, with TRBD2 matching 7 bases. This CDR3 contains 15 residues. Unmatched junction bases numbered 3, after V lost 1 base and J lost 2 bases. Germline CDR1 reads SGHNT; CDR2 reads YYREEE (reference sequence). CDR3 amino acids: CASSLTSATYNEQFF. In DNA form, the CDR3 reads TGTGCCAGCAGCTTGACTAGCGCTACCTACAATGAGCAGTTCTTC.

This clone has just one count. V usage is TRBV27 and J usage is TRBJ1-1; D gene uncertain. Germline-derived CDR1 and CDR2 are MNHEY and SMNVEV (reference sequence). The CDR3 spans 16 residues. V was pared by 5 bases and J by 1 base, with 17 bases between. The CDR3 loop is CASSQPPGSGNTEAFF. CDR3 nucleotide sequence: TGTGCCAGCAGTCAGCCTCCGGGGTCGGGGAACACTGAAGCTTTCTTT.

This chain links TRBV2 with TRBJ1-2; 9 bases are a match to TRBD1. CDR3 size: 16 residues. The trim removed 11 bases at V and 0 bases at J, leaving 13 bases unmatched. Germline V gene sequence: CDR1 SNHLY, CDR2 FYNNEI. CDR3 DNA: TGTGCCCGACAACAGGGGGCGGCAATAGCTAACTATGGCTACACCTTC. Protein sequence: CARQQGAAIANYGYTF. The variable domain in full, completed from reference TRBV2 and TRBJ1-2, reads EPEVTQTPSHQVTQMGQEVILRCVPISNHLYFYWYRQILGQKVEFLVSFYNNEISEKSEIFDDQFSVERPDGSNFTLKIRSTKLEDSAMYFCARQQGAAIANYGYTFGSGTRLTVV.

The chain is built from TRBV7-9 and TRBJ1-5, with TRBD1 identical over 7 bases. Losses at the gene ends were 5 bases for V and 1 base for J; bases not matched to a gene: 2. This CDR3 spans 14 amino acids. Germline assignment: CDR1 SEHNR and CDR2 FQNEAQ (reference sequence). The CDR3 loop reads CASSRQGSNQPQHF. Here the CDR3 DNA reads TGTGCCAGCAGCCGACAGGGAAGCAATCAGCCCCAGCATTTT.

This clone has only one observation. The chain employs TRBV19 and TRBJ2-3; D not resolved. V shed 2 bases and J shed 0 bases, with 9 bases lying between them. The germline gives CDR1 LNHDA, CDR2 SQIVND (reference sequence). The CDR3 totals 15 residues. The CDR3: CASSISFGSTDTQYF. CDR3 in DNA: TGTGCCAGTAGTATATCCTTCGGTAGCACAGATACGCAGTATTTT.

As for this clone: Different DNA sequences within this sample yield the same CDR3. This chain joins TRBV7-9 and TRBJ2-7; D remains unclear. CDR1 SEHNR and CDR2 FQNEAQ come from the germline V gene (reference sequence). This CDR3 spans 13 amino acids. Trimming cost V 3 bases and J 1 base, with 7 bases left between them. The DNA of the CDR3 is TGTGCCAGCAGCTTGTCTGGGTCCTACGAGCAGTACTTC. Amino acids: CASSLSGSYEQYF.

About this clone: The sample has other DNA sequences that encode this CDR3 too. This chain connects TRBV19 to TRBJ1-2; 9 positions agree with TRBD1. The CDR3 is 15 residues long. V trimming: 3 bases; J trimming: 2 bases; junction bases outside the gene matches: 4. From germline, CDR1 is LNHDA and CDR2 SQIVND (reference sequence). DNA for the CDR3: TGTGCCAGTAGTATCACCGGGACAGGGAACTATGGCTACACCTTC. This encodes CASSITGTGNYGYTF.

The chain is built from TRBV5-1 and TRBJ2-5; TRBD1 matches at 10 bases. The V segment lost 4 bases and the J segment 5 bases; nucleotides outside the gene matches: 5. CDR3 size: 14 residues. From germline, CDR1 is SGHRS and CDR2 YFSETQ. The CDR3 nucleotides read TGCGCCAGCAGCATTCCGGACAGGGGGGAGACCCAGTACTTC. Translation gives CASSIPDRGETQYF.

This clone was seen a single time. This chain connects TRBV18 to TRBJ2-1, with D hard to call. Germline loops: CDR1 KGHSH, CDR2 LQKENI. The CDR3 consists of 11 residues. Trimming removed 5 bases from V and 5 bases from J, with 4 bases in between. CDR3 residues: CASSVDNEQFF. The DNA of the CDR3 is TGTGCCAGCTCAGTTGACAATGAGCAGTTCTTC.

The gene calls are TRBV2 and TRBJ2-6; TRBD1 matches at 12 bases. Trimming cost V 4 bases and J 2 bases; bases outside gene matches: 3. Germline V lookup: CDR1 SNHLY, CDR2 FYNNEI. This CDR3 has 17 residues. The CDR3: CASSVRDRGPGANVLTF. CDR3 sequence (DNA): TGTGCCAGCAGTGTGAGGGACAGGGGGCCTGGGGCCAACGTCCTGACTTTC.

The CDR3 here is CASVTEGTQYF. CDR3 sequence (DNA): TGTGCCAGCGTGACCGAGGGTACGCAGTATTTT. The chain links TRBV28 to TRBJ2-3; tentatively, D is TRBD2 (5 bases). Germline assignment: CDR1 MDHEN and CDR2 SYDVKM. CDR3 size: 11 residues. Deletions cut 8 bases from V and 8 bases from J, with 11 bases between.

The rearrangement links TRBV15 to TRBJ2-7; D possibly uses TRBD1 or TRBD2 (6 bases each). V lost 2 bases and J 2 bases, leaving 16 bases between the germline ends. The CDR3 length is 16 residues. CDR1 and CDR2 from the germline V gene are LNHNV and YYDKDF (reference sequence). CDR3 DNA: TGTGCCACCAGCAGACCCGGGGGCATGGGCACCTACGAGCAGTACTTC. Protein: CATSRPGGMGTYEQYF.

The sample holds a few counts of this clone. V gene TRBV7-9 combines with J gene TRBJ1-2; 10 bases match TRBD1. Looked up from germline, CDR1 is SEHNR and CDR2 is FQNEAQ (reference sequence). V trimming: 2 bases; J trimming: 8 bases; junction bases outside the gene matches: 5. The CDR3 is 14 residues long. CDR3 protein: CASSLTTGGHGYTF. CDR3 coding DNA: TGTGCCAGCAGCTTAACGACAGGGGGCCACGGCTACACCTTC. Variable domain in full (rest from reference TRBV7-9 and TRBJ1-2): DTGVSQNPRHKITKRGQNVTFRCDPISEHNRLYWYRQTLGQGPEFLTYFQNEAQLEKSRLLSDRFSAERPKGSFSTLEIQRTEQGDSAMYLCASSLTTGGHGYTFGSGTRLTVV.

The chain is built from TRBV12-5 and TRBJ1-1; TRBD1 agrees at 7 bases. This CDR3 contains 17 residues. Germline V CDR1 and CDR2: LGHNT, FRNRAP. The ends lost 2 bases at V and 2 bases at J; junction bases unmatched: 11. The CDR3, as DNA: TGTGCTAGTGGTTTGACCCACTTGACAGGGTCAAACACTGAAGCTTTCTTT. Translated, it gives CASGLTHLTGSNTEAFF.

In this sample, this clone turned up once. The chain joins TRBV19 to TRBJ2-7; 11 bases are shared with TRBD1. This CDR3 is built from 15 residues. CDR1 LNHDA and CDR2 SQIVND come from the germline V gene (reference sequence). V shed 6 bases, J shed 3 bases, and the junction held 7 bases outside the gene matches. As DNA, the CDR3 is TGTGCCAGTAGGGACCCGGGACAGGGGGGCTACGAGCAGTACTTC. Its protein product is CASRDPGQGGYEQYF.

The J gene is TRBJ2-1, the V gene TRBV4-1, with TRBD2 matching over 10 bases. The length of the CDR3 is 17 residues. Germline trimming cut 0 bases from V and 9 bases from J; bases unmatched to any gene: 11. The V gene's germline CDR1 is MGHRA and CDR2 YSYEKL. The CDR3 loop reads CASSQDFGTSVFSEQFF. CDR3 DNA: TGCGCCAGCAGCCAAGATTTCGGGACTAGCGTATTTAGTGAGCAGTTCTTC.

V gene TRBV28 combines with J gene TRBJ1-6; D remains unclear. The CDR3 length is 13 residues. V lost 2 bases, J lost 8 bases, and 7 bases lay in between. In germline, CDR1 is MDHEN, CDR2 SYDVKM. The CDR3 DNA sequence: TGTGCCAGCAGTTTAACCCAAGATTCACCCCTCCACTTT. Its protein is CASSLTQDSPLHF.

The chain has TRBV7-6 and TRBJ2-5; TRBD2 aligns across 10 bases. The CDR3 is 16 residues long. After removal of 5 bases from V and 3 bases from J, the junction contained 9 bases not matched to a gene. From germline, CDR1 is SGHVS and CDR2 FNYEAQ. The CDR3: CASSGALAGVEETQYF. The CDR3 DNA is TGTGCCAGCAGCGGCGCCCTAGCGGGAGTGGAAGAGACCCAGTACTTC.

The rearrangement links TRBV5-1 to TRBJ1-1; D unresolved. CDR1 is SGHRS and CDR2 is YFSETQ in the germline V gene. V gave up 0 bases and J gave up 10 bases, with 7 bases separating them. CDR3 length equals 11 residues. This chain's CDR3 is CASSLGQGAFF. CDR3 DNA: TGCGCCAGCAGCTTGGGACAAGGAGCTTTCTTT.

The chain employs TRBV6-5 and TRBJ1-5; TRBD1 matches at 11 bases. This CDR3 has 15 residues. Germline trimming cut 2 bases from V and 6 bases from J; bases unmatched to any gene: 3. In germline, CDR1 is MNHEY, CDR2 SVGAGI. CDR3 residues: CASSYEGQGGQPQHF. CDR3 nucleotide sequence: TGTGCCAGCAGTTACGAGGGACAGGGGGGTCAGCCCCAGCATTTT.